This entry lists 31 T cell receptor beta chains sequenced from one sample in a study of blood T cell repertoires in COVID-19. Profiling relied on immunoSEQ multiplex PCR, and the TCRdb table lists in-frame clones only, not all of them. The table lists tens of thousands of clones, 83% of them singletons. Sequenced sample: peripheral blood. The origin of the receptors is a woman of 80 years or more with acute or convalescent COVID-19.

The V call is TRBV23-1, the J call TRBJ2-1, with unresolved D. TRBV23-1 is labeled an ORF, and its function is uncertain. There are 14 residues in the CDR3. V was shortened by 8 bases and J by 6 bases, with 17 bases between the two germline ends. The CDR3 is CASPRHGLGNEQFF. For the CDR3, the DNA is TGCGCCAGCCCCCGACACGGTTTGGGCAATGAGCAGTTCTTC.

This chain joins TRBV29-1 and TRBJ1-1; 8 bases are a match to TRBD1. After removal of 4 bases from V and 10 bases from J, the junction contained 8 bases not matched to a gene. From germline, CDR1 is SQVTM and CDR2 ANQGSEA. This CDR3 comprises 12 residues. The CDR3 region has the DNA TGCAGCGTTGCCGGACAGGGTATGACAGCTTTCTTT. Translating it yields CSVAGQGMTAFF. Full variable domain (rest looked up from reference TRBV29-1 and TRBJ1-1): SAVISQKPSRDICQRGTSLTIQCQVDSQVTMMFWYRQQPGQSLTLIATANQGSEATYESGFVIDKFPISRPNLTFSTLTVSNMSPEDSSIYLCSVAGQGMTAFFGQGTRLTVV.

This clone was seen a handful of times. This chain joins TRBV9 and TRBJ1-4; perhaps TRBD1 as D (5 bases). Trimming shortened V by 4 bases and J by 7 bases, and 26 bases separated the two germline ends. CDR1 SGDLS and CDR2 YYNGEE come from the germline V gene. The CDR3 consists of 18 residues. The CDR3 sequence is CASSPQPAGGTRGEKLFF. The CDR3, as DNA: TGTGCCAGCAGCCCACAACCCGCCGGGGGGACGAGGGGTGAAAAACTGTTTTTT. Complete variable domain (other parts from reference TRBV9 and TRBJ1-4): DSGVTQTPKHLITATGQRVTLRCSPRSGDLSVYWYQQSLDQGLQFLIQYYNGEERAKGNILERFSAQQFPDLHSELNLSSLELGDSALYFCASSPQPAGGTRGEKLFFGSGTQLSVL.

This clone was recorded a few times. The gene calls are TRBV5-1 and TRBJ2-2; no firm D call. CDR3 length equals 14 residues. The V gene's germline CDR1 is SGHRS and CDR2 YFSETQ. V shed 0 bases and J shed 0 bases, with 3 bases lying between them. CDR3 nucleotides: TGCGCCAGCAGCTTGGCAGCGAACACCGGGGAGCTGTTTTTT. Its translation: CASSLAANTGELFF.

The chain uses TRBV19 and TRBJ1-1; D uncertain. Trimming cost V 4 bases and J 4 bases, with 10 bases left between them. The germline CDR1 and CDR2 sequences are LNHDA and SQIVND (reference sequence). There are 13 residues in the CDR3. CDR3 protein: CASSTGSGTEAFF. CDR3 coding DNA: TGTGCCAGTAGTACCGGCTCGGGCACTGAAGCTTTCTTT.

V and J are TRBV10-3 and TRBJ2-2; D ambiguous. CDR3 length: 12 residues. V was cut by 4 bases and J by 6 bases, with 6 bases left in between. CDR1 is ENHRY and CDR2 is SYGVKD in the germline V gene. The CDR3 loop is CAISGTAGELFF. CDR3 coding DNA: TGTGCCATCAGTGGTACGGCCGGGGAGCTGTTTTTT.

The chain carries TRBV14 and TRBJ2-7; TRBD1 matches at 9 bases. The trim removed 4 bases at V and 3 bases at J, leaving 7 bases unmatched. This CDR3 has 15 amino acids. The V gene's germline CDR1 is SGHDN and CDR2 FVKESK. In nucleotides, the CDR3 is TGTGCCAGCAGCCGGGGACAGGGAGATTTCTACGAGCAGTACTTC. Translation: CASSRGQGDFYEQYF. The variable domain in full, completed from reference TRBV14 and TRBJ2-7, reads EAGVTQFPSHSVIEKGQTVTLRCDPISGHDNLYWYRRVMGKEIKFLLHFVKESKQDESGMPNNRFLAERTGGTYSTLKVQPAELEDSGVYFCASSRGQGDFYEQYFGPGTRLTVT.

The chain employs TRBV6-1 and TRBJ1-1, with TRBD1 matching 8 bases. This CDR3 comprises 14 residues. The V gene's germline CDR1 is MNHNS and CDR2 SASEGT. V shed 2 bases and J 5 bases; nucleotides not matched to a gene: 4. Here the CDR3 reads CASSESRTGTEAFF. The CDR3 DNA is TGTGCCAGCAGTGAAAGCAGGACAGGGACTGAAGCTTTCTTT.

V usage is TRBV3-1 (or the pseudogene TRBV3-2) and J usage is TRBJ1-3, with D perhaps matching TRBD1 (6 bases). The CDR3 totals 17 residues. Germline loops: CDR1 LGHDT, CDR2 YNNKEL (reference sequence). Deletions cut 4 bases from V and 4 bases from J, with 20 bases between. CDR3 sequence: CASSPLLSGTWGNTIYF. Here the CDR3 DNA reads TGTGCCAGCAGCCCGTTGCTTTCTGGGACATGGGGAAACACCATATATTTT.

The rearrangement links TRBV10-3 to TRBJ1-5, with D hard to call. The ends were cut back, 3 bases at V and 3 bases at J, with 9 bases in the middle. The CDR3 totals 14 residues. Looked up from germline, CDR1 is ENHRY and CDR2 is SYGVKD. CDR3 sequence (DNA): TGTGCCATCAGTGATGGGCTGCACAATCAGCCCCAGCATTTT. Its protein is CAISDGLHNQPQHF.

The genes are TRBV27 and TRBJ2-7; 9 positions agree with TRBD2. J was trimmed by 1 base and V by 7 bases; bases with no gene match: 8. CDR3 size: 15 residues. CDR1 MNHEY and CDR2 SMNVEV come from the germline V gene (reference sequence). The CDR3 sequence: CASTSGLAGSYEQYF. CDR3 nucleotides: TGTGCCAGCACCTCGGGGCTAGCGGGATCCTACGAGCAGTACTTC.

The V gene is TRBV5-1, the J gene TRBJ1-1; 8 bases line up with TRBD1. The germline CDR1 and CDR2 sequences are SGHRS and YFSETQ. J gave up 0 bases and V 0 bases, and 4 bases lay outside the gene matches. The CDR3 contains 16 residues. In DNA form, the CDR3 reads TGCGCCAGCAGCTTGGGACAGGGGACAATGAACACTGAAGCTTTCTTT. Translated, it gives CASSLGQGTMNTEAFF. The complete variable domain, with remaining parts taken from reference TRBV5-1 and TRBJ1-1, reads KAGVTQTPRYLIKTRGQQVTLSCSPISGHRSVSWYQQTPGQGLQFLFEYFSETQRNKGNFPGRFSGRQFSNSRSEMNVSTLELGDSALYLCASSLGQGTMNTEAFFGQGTRLTVV.

The chain has TRBV4-1 and TRBJ1-1; D is ambiguous. Trimming left V 2 bases short and J 5 bases short, with 15 bases between. This CDR3 contains 15 residues. Per the germline V gene, CDR1 is MGHRA and CDR2 is YSYEKL. The CDR3 sequence: CASSQPTRGLTEAFF. As DNA, the CDR3 is TGCGCCAGCAGCCAACCTACACGGGGTTTGACTGAAGCTTTCTTT.

V is TRBV14 and J is TRBJ1-1; D is unclear. V lost 10 bases to trimming and J lost 1 base, with 25 bases between them. The CDR3 totals 17 residues. Germline lookup yields CDR1 SGHDN and CDR2 FVKESK. CDR3 loop: CATAFLLGGPKNTEAFF. As DNA, the CDR3 is TGTGCCACTGCCTTTCTGTTGGGAGGTCCCAAGAACACTGAAGCTTTCTTT.

This clone has a handful of counts. The V gene is TRBV28, the J gene TRBJ2-6, with D perhaps TRBD1 (6 bases). CDR1 MDHEN and CDR2 SYDVKM come from the germline V gene. The ends were cut back, 5 bases at V and 2 bases at J, with 19 bases in the middle. This CDR3 region has 18 residues. CDR3 nucleotide sequence: TGTGCCAGCAGTCCTACAGGGAACCTCCTCCCTGGGGCCAACGTCCTGACTTTC. Protein product: CASSPTGNLLPGANVLTF.

The rearrangement links TRBV9 to TRBJ2-2, with 7 bases aligning to TRBD2. J lost 5 bases, V lost 3 bases, and 16 bases had no gene match. The CDR3 extends over 18 amino acids. Germline V lookup: CDR1 SGDLS, CDR2 YYNGEE. The CDR3 sequence is CASSASLPGPGGTGELFF. The CDR3 DNA reads as TGTGCCAGCAGCGCGAGCCTACCGGGACCGGGAGGAACCGGGGAGCTGTTTTTT. The full variable domain, rest sourced from reference TRBV9 and TRBJ2-2, is DSGVTQTPKHLITATGQRVTLRCSPRSGDLSVYWYQQSLDQGLQFLIQYYNGEERAKGNILERFSAQQFPDLHSELNLSSLELGDSALYFCASSASLPGPGGTGELFFGEGSRLTVL.

This clone was counted a single time. The DNA for the CDR3 is TGTGCCAGCAGTTTTGGGACACTTGAAGCTTTCTTT. It encodes CASSFGTLEAFF. This chain links TRBV12-3 or TRBV12-4 with TRBJ1-1; TRBD1 might be the D (6 bases). V lost 3 bases and J 7 bases, leaving 9 bases between the germline ends. The CDR3 consists of 12 residues.

The chain links TRBV30 to TRBJ1-5; D is possibly TRBD1 (5 bases). Germline V gene sequence: CDR1 GTSNPN, CDR2 SVGIG (reference sequence). Trimming stripped 5 bases from V and 3 bases from J, with 11 bases between. This CDR3 comprises 13 residues. The CDR3 loop reads CAWSTDINQPQHF. The CDR3 DNA reads as TGTGCCTGGTCGACAGACATCAATCAGCCCCAGCATTTT.

CDR3 nucleotide sequence: TGTGCCAGCAGTTCCGGTGGCTACACCTTC. Its protein is CASSSGGYTF. The V gene is TRBV6-6, the J gene TRBJ1-2; D unresolved. The CDR3 is 10 amino acids. Germline V CDR1 and CDR2: MNHNY, SVGAGI (reference sequence). Trimming shortened V by 4 bases and J by 7 bases, and 4 bases separated the two germline ends.

The chain joins TRBV18 to TRBJ1-1; D uncertain. CDR1 and CDR2 (germline): KGHSH, LQKENI. The CDR3 loop spans 13 amino acids. V was shortened by 6 bases and J by 2 bases, with 10 bases between the two germline ends. The CDR3 spells CASSQTRNTEAFF. The CDR3 nucleotides read TGTGCCAGCTCCCAGACTCGTAACACTGAAGCTTTCTTT.

V gene TRBV19 combines with J gene TRBJ1-2; unclear D gene. Per germline, CDR1 LNHDA and CDR2 SQIVND (reference sequence). This CDR3 has 12 residues. The V end lost 11 bases, the J end lost 4 bases, and 14 bases lay between the germline ends. CDR3 sequence reads: CAAQGGPYGYTF. The CDR3 DNA follows: TGTGCCGCACAAGGAGGCCCCTATGGCTACACCTTC.

CDR3 residues: CASSLAGGPSNEQFF. The CDR3 coding sequence is TGTGCCAGCAGCTTAGCGGGAGGGCCCTCCAATGAGCAGTTCTTC. The chain couples TRBV7-2 to TRBJ2-1; 7 bases fit TRBD2. J gave up 6 bases and V 0 bases, and 5 bases lay outside the gene matches. Per the germline V gene, CDR1 is SGHTA and CDR2 is FQGNSA. This CDR3 has 15 residues.

The chain links TRBV30 to TRBJ1-1; no clear D gene. The germline V gene has CDR1 GTSNPN and CDR2 SVGIG (reference sequence). The CDR3 sequence is 10 residues long. Trimming stripped 3 bases from V and 6 bases from J, with 5 bases between. The CDR3 DNA reads TGTGCCTGGAGCAGGTCTGAAGCTTTCTTT. It is translated as CAWSRSEAFF. The full variable domain, with the rest looked up from reference TRBV30 and TRBJ1-1, is SQTIHQWPATLVQPVGSPLSLECTVEGTSNPNLYWYRQAAGRGLQLLFYSVGIGQISSEVPQNLSASRPQDRQFILSSKKLLLSDSGFYLCAWSRSEAFFGQGTRLTVV.

This clone was recorded only once. The chain employs TRBV2 and TRBJ1-1, with 9 bases matching TRBD1. J was trimmed by 4 bases and V by 10 bases; bases with no gene match: 1. The CDR3 is made up of 11 amino acids. Germline V gene lookup returns CDR1 SNHLY and CDR2 FYNNEI. DNA for the CDR3: TGTGCCACGACAGGGGGCACTGAAGCTTTCTTT. This codes for CATTGGTEAFF.

The V call is TRBV4-1, the J call TRBJ2-3, with D unclear. Germline CDR1 and CDR2: MGHRA and YSYEKL. The V and J ends lost 2 bases and 1 base respectively, with 13 bases between them. The CDR3 is 16 amino acids. Here the CDR3 reads CASSQSLGSGTDTQYF. The CDR3 nucleotides read TGCGCCAGCAGCCAATCGCTCGGGTCTGGCACAGATACGCAGTATTTT.

This chain connects TRBV30 to TRBJ1-1; D unclear. The germline V gene encodes CDR1 GTSNPN and CDR2 SVGIG (reference sequence). This CDR3 region has 13 residues. Trimming removed 2 bases at V and 2 bases at J, with 9 bases between. CDR3 DNA: TGTGCCTGGAGTTCGTGGCCTAACACTGAAGCTTTCTTT. This encodes CAWSSWPNTEAFF. Full variable domain (missing parts from reference TRBV30 and TRBJ1-1): SQTIHQWPATLVQPVGSPLSLECTVEGTSNPNLYWYRQAAGRGLQLLFYSVGIGQISSEVPQNLSASRPQDRQFILSSKKLLLSDSGFYLCAWSSWPNTEAFFGQGTRLTVV.

Worth noting for this clone: Other DNA sequences in this specimen translate into the identical CDR3. The CDR3 DNA is TGTGCCAGCAGCCCAGGACTAGCGGGAAAGTTCTTC. Translation gives CASSPGLAGKFF. The chain combines TRBV3-1 (or the pseudogene TRBV3-2) with TRBJ2-1; 12 bases are shared with TRBD2. Germline V CDR1 and CDR2: LGHDT, YNNKEL (reference sequence). The trim removed 4 bases at V and 14 bases at J, leaving 3 bases unmatched. The CDR3 extends over 12 amino acids.

This chain links TRBV28 with TRBJ2-7; TRBD1 matches 7 bases. Germline loops: CDR1 MDHEN, CDR2 SYDVKM. V gave up 6 bases and J gave up 2 bases; unmatched junction bases: 7. The CDR3 runs 14 residues. Written as DNA, the CDR3 is TGTGCCAGCAGCCCCGGACAGGACCCCTACGAGCAGTACTTC. Its translation: CASSPGQDPYEQYF.

The chain has TRBV7-8 and TRBJ2-3, with a tentative D call TRBD1 (5 bases). The CDR3 runs 12 residues. The V and J ends lost 5 bases and 14 bases respectively, with 17 bases between them. The germline gives CDR1 SGHVS, CDR2 FQNEAQ. The CDR3 reads CASSPQGFSRYF. The DNA of the CDR3 is TGTGCCAGCAGCCCCCAGGGATTCTCCAGGTATTTT.

The sample holds a few counts of this clone. This sequence joins TRBV10-1 and TRBJ2-7, with D maybe TRBD1 (5 bases). The CDR3 totals 13 residues. Trimming took 8 bases from V and 9 from J, leaving 20 bases between them. Germline loops: CDR1 WNHNN, CDR2 SYGVQD (reference sequence). The CDR3: CASCSWGPRGQYF. CDR3 sequence (DNA): TGCGCCAGCTGTAGCTGGGGCCCCCGAGGGCAGTACTTC.

The J gene is TRBJ1-1, the V gene TRBV27; 7 bases are a match to TRBD1. CDR1 and CDR2 (germline): MNHEY, SMNVEV (reference sequence). The CDR3 loop spans 14 amino acids. The V gene end was trimmed by 6 bases and the J gene end by 6 bases; junction bases not matched to a gene: 10. The CDR3 loop reads CASSSGQLRPEAFF. Here the CDR3 DNA reads TGTGCCAGCAGCTCGGGACAGTTAAGGCCTGAAGCTTTCTTT.